The subject of this entry is one TCR beta chain. Its antigen is unidentified. This entry is derived from a study of cytomegalovirus exposure and HLA in healthy donors. Overall study findings and caveats: A later analysis reportedly found that, within productive TCRs, an Asian-associated ancestry cluster had fewer N-insertions than the mean observed across the approximately 700 donors. Per published reports, the classifier diagnosed cytomegalovirus status with high specificity and sensitivity. TCR beta chain V- and J-gene trimming was linked, in a later analysis, to a missense variant in DCLRE1C. Productive status was seen about 90% or about 30% of the time for most TCR beta V segments in an earlier analysis.

PCR amplification relied on 60 Vbeta primers (plus 13 Jbeta primers). Sequenced by immunoSEQ multiplex PCR; TCRdb stores in-frame clones only, minus some. Here the sample spans about 180,000 clones, about 77% being singletons. The germline V gene has CDR1 SGHAT and CDR2 FQNNGV. The CDR3 contains 15 residues. Trimming took off 4 bases at V and 2 bases at J, with 12 bases between the two ends. This TCR was sampled from a man in his sixties in good health and CMV-seronegative. Sequenced sample: PBMCs. The rearrangement joins TRBV11-2 to TRBJ1-3; tentatively, D is TRBD1 (5 bases). CDR3 sequence (DNA): TGTGCCAGCAGCTCCTTAAGGGGAACTGGAAACACCATATATTTT. Encoded protein: CASSSLRGTGNTIYF.